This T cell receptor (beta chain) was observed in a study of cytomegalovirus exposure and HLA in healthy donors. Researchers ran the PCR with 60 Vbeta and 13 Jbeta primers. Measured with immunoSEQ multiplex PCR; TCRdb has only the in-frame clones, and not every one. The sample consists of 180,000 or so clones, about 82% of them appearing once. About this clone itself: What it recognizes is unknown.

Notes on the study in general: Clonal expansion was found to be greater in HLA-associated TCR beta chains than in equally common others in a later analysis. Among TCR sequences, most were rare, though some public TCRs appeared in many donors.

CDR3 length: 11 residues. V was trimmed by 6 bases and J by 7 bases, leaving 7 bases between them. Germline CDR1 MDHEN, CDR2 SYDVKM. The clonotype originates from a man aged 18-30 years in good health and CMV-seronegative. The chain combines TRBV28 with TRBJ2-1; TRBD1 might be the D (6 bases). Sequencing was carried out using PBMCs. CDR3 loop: CASSGTNEQFF. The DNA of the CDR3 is TGTGCCAGCAGCGGGACAAATGAGCAGTTCTTC.